These 20 T cell receptor beta chains originate from one sample sequenced in a study of shared clonotypes between healthy human individuals. Data came from immunoSEQ multiplex PCR; TCRdb stores just in-frame clones and leaves some out. This table has roughly 500,000 clones, more than 65% appearing once. What was sequenced was PBMCs. The origin of the receptors is a woman aged 40 to 50 in good health. Some clones in this sample may be carry-over from other donors' samples.

The table lists this clone with many counts. Other DNA sequences from this sample encode an identical CDR3 as well. V and J are TRBV4-1 and TRBJ2-4; D is uncertain. CDR3 length: 14 residues. Trimming removed 1 base from V and 0 bases from J, with 4 bases in between. Germline V gene data show CDR1 as MGHRA and CDR2 as YSYEKL. The CDR3 nucleotides are TGCGCCAGCAGCCAAGCGGGAGCCAAAAACATTCAGTACTTC. This gives the protein CASSQAGAKNIQYF.

The chain recombines TRBV9 with TRBJ2-3, with 7 bases aligning to TRBD2. Germline CDR1 is SGDLS and CDR2 is YYNGEE. V trimming: 1 base; J trimming: 0 bases; junction bases outside the gene matches: 5. The CDR3 runs to 16 residues. CDR3 DNA sequence: TGTGCCAGCAGCGTACTAGCGGACGCTAGCACAGATACGCAGTATTTT. Protein: CASSVLADASTDTQYF.

The count of this clone is one. A read error is the likely source, as a far larger clone sits one nucleotide away. The sample contains more than one DNA sequence encoding this CDR3. V is TRBV4-1 and J is TRBJ2-3, with D perhaps matching TRBD1 (5 bases). Germline assignment: CDR1 MGHRA and CDR2 YSYEKL. Between the trimmed V and J ends, which lost 0 bases and 6 bases, there was a span of 19 bases. This CDR3 contains 17 residues. The CDR3 protein is CASSQDLQAGYTDTQYF. In nucleotides, the CDR3 is TGCGCCAGCAGCCAAGATCTTCAGGCAGGGTATACGGATACGCAGTATTTT.

On this clone itself: A far larger clone is one base from this, pointing to a likely read error. The CDR3 DNA is TGTGCCAGCAGCTCGCGGGACAGGGGGCGAACCGTGGAGCTGTTTTTT. It is translated as CASSSRDRGRTVELFF. The chain has TRBV7-8 and TRBJ2-2; TRBD1 aligns across 12 bases. CDR1 is SGHVS, CDR2 FQNEAQ, per germline. CDR3 length: 16 amino acids.

In this sample, this clone turned up once. The rearrangement joins TRBV10-1 to TRBJ2-7, with 7 bases matching TRBD2. Unmatched junction bases numbered 2, after V lost 4 bases and J lost 2 bases. CDR1 and CDR2 (germline): WNHNN, SYGVQD (reference sequence). The CDR3 runs 13 residues. CDR3 coding DNA: TGCGCCAGCAGTGCCAGCGGGACCTACGAGCAGTACTTC. Protein product: CASSASGTYEQYF.

J is TRBJ2-1 and V is TRBV30; TRBD2 agrees at 8 bases. CDR3 length: 14 amino acids. Germline V gene data show CDR1 as GTSNPN and CDR2 as SVGIG (reference sequence). Trimming cost V 7 bases and J 2 bases; bases outside gene matches: 7. The CDR3 protein is CASGGDLTYNEQFF. For the CDR3, the DNA is TGTGCCTCGGGGGGGGACCTTACCTACAATGAGCAGTTCTTC.

This chain joins TRBV29-1 and TRBJ2-7, with 9 nucleotides matching TRBD2. V was pared by 4 bases and J by 1 base, with 5 bases of the junction left unmatched. This CDR3 spans 14 amino acids. Germline V gene lookup returns CDR1 SQVTM and CDR2 ANQGSEA. The CDR3 DNA reads TGCAGCGTTGCGGGTAGCGGGGGATCCTACGAGCAGTACTTC. It encodes CSVAGSGGSYEQYF.

In its sample, this clone was seen once. The chain couples TRBV13 to TRBJ2-7; D gene ambiguous. The CDR3 spans 14 residues. Looked up from germline, CDR1 is PRHDT and CDR2 is FYEKMQ (reference sequence). Trimming removed 1 base at V and 2 bases at J, with 9 bases between. CDR3 in amino acids: CASSLVPITYEQYF. DNA for the CDR3: TGTGCCAGCAGCTTAGTTCCCATCACCTACGAGCAGTACTTC. The variable domain in full, completed from reference TRBV13 and TRBJ2-7, reads AAGVIQSPRHLIKEKRETATLKCYPIPRHDTVYWYQQGPGQDPQFLISFYEKMQSDKGSIPDRFSAQQFSDYHSELNMSSLELGDSALYFCASSLVPITYEQYFGPGTRLTVT.

This rearrangement joins TRBV5-4 to TRBJ2-1; D is unclear. Germline V gene lookup returns CDR1 SGHNT and CDR2 YYREEE (reference sequence). V lost 4 bases, J lost 2 bases, and 13 bases lay in between. The CDR3 loop spans 15 amino acids. The CDR3 region is CASSPRSVAYNEQFF. As DNA, the CDR3 is TGTGCCAGCAGCCCGAGGTCCGTGGCCTACAATGAGCAGTTCTTC.

This chain connects TRBV7-2 to TRBJ2-1, with TRBD1 matching 10 bases. Germline-derived CDR1 and CDR2 are SGHTA and FQGNSA. After removal of 2 bases from V and 9 bases from J, the junction contained 10 bases not matched to a gene. The CDR3 runs 16 residues. CDR3 nucleotides: TGTGCCAGCAGCTTACCCCCGGGACAGGGGTCGGGTGAGCAGTTCTTC. Protein sequence: CASSLPPGQGSGEQFF.

This clone occurred many times. The V and J genes are TRBV30 and TRBJ2-5, with D maybe TRBD1 (5 bases). Trimming pared 0 bases from V and 5 bases from J, leaving 10 bases between. The CDR3 covers 13 residues. Germline loops: CDR1 GTSNPN, CDR2 SVGIG (reference sequence). The CDR3, as DNA: TGTGCCTGGAGTGTGTGGGGCCGGGAGACCCAGTACTTC. It codes for CAWSVWGRETQYF. The full variable domain, with the rest looked up from reference TRBV30 and TRBJ2-5, is SQTIHQWPATLVQPVGSPLSLECTVEGTSNPNLYWYRQAAGRGLQLLFYSVGIGQISSEVPQNLSASRPQDRQFILSSKKLLLSDSGFYLCAWSVWGRETQYFGPGTRLLVL.

This clone was recorded once. The chain links TRBV4-1 to TRBJ1-4; D not certain. Per germline, CDR1 MGHRA and CDR2 YSYEKL. This CDR3 region has 13 residues. The V and J ends lost 0 bases and 12 bases respectively, with 11 bases between them. This CDR3 is CASSQDRAGQLFF. The DNA for the CDR3 is TGCGCCAGCAGCCAAGATCGCGCGGGTCAACTGTTTTTT.

The gene calls are TRBV28 and TRBJ2-7; D ambiguous. This CDR3 spans 16 amino acids. Trimming left V 5 bases short and J 2 bases short, with 19 bases between. Germline V gives CDR1 MDHEN, CDR2 SYDVKM. CDR3: CASSINPTLVAYEQYF. CDR3 sequence (DNA): TGTGCCAGCAGTATTAACCCTACCCTGGTGGCCTACGAGCAGTACTTC.

This clone appeared a single time. The V call is TRBV19, the J call TRBJ2-3; D not certain. The CDR3 covers 15 residues. Trimming removed 0 bases from V and 2 bases from J, with 9 bases in between. Germline lookup yields CDR1 LNHDA and CDR2 SQIVND (reference sequence). The CDR3 DNA is TGTGCCAGTAGTATAGATCGACTTTACACAGATACGCAGTATTTT. Translation: CASSIDRLYTDTQYF.

On this clone itself: A far larger clone is one base from this, pointing to a likely read error. This chain links TRBV15 with TRBJ2-5; 9 bases map to TRBD2. V shed 1 base, J shed 6 bases, and the junction held 9 bases outside the gene matches. CDR1 is LNHNV and CDR2 is YYDKDF in the germline V gene (reference sequence). This CDR3 is 16 amino acids long. The CDR3 nucleotides read TGTGCCACCAGCAGAGGAGGGGCTAGCGGGGATAAGACCCAGTACTTC. Translation: CATSRGGASGDKTQYF.

The CDR3 DNA reads TGTGCCACCAGCAGAGCGACCAACTATGGCTACACCTTC. Protein: CATSRATNYGYTF. The gene calls are TRBV15 and TRBJ1-2; D ambiguous. This CDR3 has 13 amino acids. Per the germline V gene, CDR1 is LNHNV and CDR2 is YYDKDF (reference sequence). V was cut by 1 base and J by 2 bases, with 5 bases left in between.

Worth noting for this clone: A much larger clonotype is one base distant, so this may be a read error. V usage is TRBV9 and J usage is TRBJ2-2; D gene unclear. Germline-derived CDR1 and CDR2 are SGDLS and YYNGEE. With 4 bases removed from V and 0 bases from J, the gap between germline ends came to 10 bases. There are 15 residues in the CDR3. Written as DNA, the CDR3 is TGTGCCAGCAGCACAAACCAGGCGAACACCGGGGAGCTGTTTTTT. This gives the protein CASSTNQANTGELFF.

This chain uses TRBV20-1 with TRBJ1-2; a possible D gene is TRBD1 (5 bases). The CDR3 totals 11 residues. From germline, CDR1 is DFQATT and CDR2 SNEGSKA (reference sequence). CDR3 region: CKIRDNYGYTF. CDR3 in DNA: TGCAAGATCAGGGATAACTATGGCTACACCTTC.

CDR3 sequence (DNA): TGCGCCAGCAAACCATCCCCCGATAACTCCTACGAGCAGTACTTC. This translates into CASKPSPDNSYEQYF. The chain joins TRBV5-1 to TRBJ2-7; D uncertain. CDR1 SGHRS and CDR2 YFSETQ come from the germline V gene. Between the trimmed V and J ends, which lost 6 bases and 0 bases, there was a span of 16 bases. There are 15 residues in the CDR3.

The table lists this clone with a count of one. The gene calls are TRBV19 and TRBJ2-1; 7 bases are a match to TRBD2. The CDR3 has 14 amino acids. Germline V CDR1 and CDR2: LNHDA, SQIVND (reference sequence). J lost 7 bases, V lost 6 bases, and 9 bases had no gene match. As DNA, the CDR3 is TGTGCCAGTAGGATAACTTGGGGGGGGAATGAGCAGTTCTTC. Translating gives CASRITWGGNEQFF.